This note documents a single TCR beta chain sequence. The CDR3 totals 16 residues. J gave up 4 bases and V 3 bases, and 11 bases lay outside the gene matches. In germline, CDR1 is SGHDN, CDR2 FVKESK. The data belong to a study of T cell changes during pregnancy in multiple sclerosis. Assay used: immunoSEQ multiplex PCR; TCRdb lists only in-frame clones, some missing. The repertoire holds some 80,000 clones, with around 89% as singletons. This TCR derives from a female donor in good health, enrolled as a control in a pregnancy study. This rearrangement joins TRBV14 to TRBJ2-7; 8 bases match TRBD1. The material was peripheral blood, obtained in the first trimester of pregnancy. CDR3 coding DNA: TGTGCCAGCAGCCATGATAGGGGCAGGGGGCTATACGAGCAGTACTTC. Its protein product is CASSHDRGRGLYEQYF.